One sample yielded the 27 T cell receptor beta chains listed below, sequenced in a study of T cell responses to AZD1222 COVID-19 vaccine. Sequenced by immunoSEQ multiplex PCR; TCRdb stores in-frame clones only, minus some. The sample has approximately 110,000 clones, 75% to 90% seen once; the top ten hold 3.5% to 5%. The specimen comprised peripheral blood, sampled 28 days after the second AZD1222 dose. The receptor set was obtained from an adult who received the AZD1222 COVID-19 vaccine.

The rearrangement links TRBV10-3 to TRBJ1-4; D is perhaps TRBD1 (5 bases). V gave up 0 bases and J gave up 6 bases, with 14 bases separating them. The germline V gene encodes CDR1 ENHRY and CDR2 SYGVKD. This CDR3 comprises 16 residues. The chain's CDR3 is CAISESFQGSHEKLFF. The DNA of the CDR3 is TGTGCCATCAGTGAGTCCTTCCAGGGTTCTCATGAAAAACTGTTTTTT.

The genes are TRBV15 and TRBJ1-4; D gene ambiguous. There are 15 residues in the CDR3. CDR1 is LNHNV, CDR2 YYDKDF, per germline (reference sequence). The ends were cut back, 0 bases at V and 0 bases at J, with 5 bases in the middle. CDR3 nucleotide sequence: TGTGCCACCAGCAGAGACCCAACAACTAATGAAAAACTGTTTTTT. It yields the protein CATSRDPTTNEKLFF.

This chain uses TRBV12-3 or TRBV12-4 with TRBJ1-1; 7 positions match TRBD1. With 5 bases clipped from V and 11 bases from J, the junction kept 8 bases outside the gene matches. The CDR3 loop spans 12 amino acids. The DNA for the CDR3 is TGTGCCAGCAGTGGGACAGCCGGGGGGGCTTTCTTT. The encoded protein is CASSGTAGGAFF.

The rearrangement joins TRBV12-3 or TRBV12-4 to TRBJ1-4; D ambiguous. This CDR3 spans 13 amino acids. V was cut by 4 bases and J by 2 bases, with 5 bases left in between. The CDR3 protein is CASSSGTNEKLFF. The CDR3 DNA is TGTGCCAGCAGTTCAGGTACTAATGAAAAACTGTTTTTT.

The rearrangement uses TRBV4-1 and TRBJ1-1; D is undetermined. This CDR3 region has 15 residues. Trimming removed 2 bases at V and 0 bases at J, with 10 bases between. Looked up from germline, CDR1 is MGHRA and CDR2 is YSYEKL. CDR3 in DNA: TGCGCCAGCAGCCAATTCGCAGAGATGAACACTGAAGCTTTCTTT. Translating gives CASSQFAEMNTEAFF.

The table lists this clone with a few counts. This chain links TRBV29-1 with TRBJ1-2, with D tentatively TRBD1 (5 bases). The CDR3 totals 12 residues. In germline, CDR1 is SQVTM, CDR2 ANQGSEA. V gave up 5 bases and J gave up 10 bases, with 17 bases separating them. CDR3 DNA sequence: TGCAGCGTTCTACGGGACTCTAGGGCCTACACCTTC. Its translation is CSVLRDSRAYTF.

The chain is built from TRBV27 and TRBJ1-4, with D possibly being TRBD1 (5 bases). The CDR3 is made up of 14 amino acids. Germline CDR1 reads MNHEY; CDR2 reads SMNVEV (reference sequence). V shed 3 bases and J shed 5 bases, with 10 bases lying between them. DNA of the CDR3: TGTGCCAGCAGTTTGAGACAGCAGAATGAAAAACTGTTTTTT. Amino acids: CASSLRQQNEKLFF. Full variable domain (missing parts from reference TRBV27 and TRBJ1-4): EAQVTQNPRYLITVTGKKLTVTCSQNMNHEYMSWYRQDPGLGLRQIYYSMNVEVTDKGDVPEGYKVSRKEKRNFPLILESPSPNQTSLYFCASSLRQQNEKLFFGSGTQLSVL.

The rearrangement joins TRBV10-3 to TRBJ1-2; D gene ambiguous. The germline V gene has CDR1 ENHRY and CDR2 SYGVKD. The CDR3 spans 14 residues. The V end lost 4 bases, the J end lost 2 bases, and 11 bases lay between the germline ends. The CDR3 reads CAISGSATNYGYTF. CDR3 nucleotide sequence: TGTGCCATCAGTGGGTCAGCCACCAACTATGGCTACACCTTC.

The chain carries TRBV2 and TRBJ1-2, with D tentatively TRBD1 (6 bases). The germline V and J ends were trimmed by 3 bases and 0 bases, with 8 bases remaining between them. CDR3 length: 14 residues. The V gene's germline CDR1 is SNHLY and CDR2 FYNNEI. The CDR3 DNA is TGTGCCAGCAGTGAGCAGGGGTCTAACTATGGCTACACCTTC. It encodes CASSEQGSNYGYTF.

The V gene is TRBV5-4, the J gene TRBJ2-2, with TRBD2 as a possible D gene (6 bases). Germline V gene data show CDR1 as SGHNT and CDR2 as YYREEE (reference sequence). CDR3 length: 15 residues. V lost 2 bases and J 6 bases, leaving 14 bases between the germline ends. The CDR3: CASSLGGGAAGELFF. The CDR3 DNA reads TGTGCCAGCAGCTTAGGAGGAGGGGCAGCCGGGGAGCTGTTTTTT.

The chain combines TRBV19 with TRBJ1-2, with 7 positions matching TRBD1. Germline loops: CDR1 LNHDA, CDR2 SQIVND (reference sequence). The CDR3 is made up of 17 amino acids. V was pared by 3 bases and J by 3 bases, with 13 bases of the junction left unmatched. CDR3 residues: CASSILFDRARDYGYTF. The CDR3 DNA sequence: TGTGCCAGTAGTATTCTCTTCGACAGGGCGCGAGACTATGGCTACACCTTC.

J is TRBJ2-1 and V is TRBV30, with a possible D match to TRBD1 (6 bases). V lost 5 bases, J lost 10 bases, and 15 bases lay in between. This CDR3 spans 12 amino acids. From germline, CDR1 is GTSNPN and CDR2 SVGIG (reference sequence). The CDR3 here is CAWFSSGTEQFF. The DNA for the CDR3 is TGTGCCTGGTTTTCTTCCGGGACAGAGCAGTTCTTC.

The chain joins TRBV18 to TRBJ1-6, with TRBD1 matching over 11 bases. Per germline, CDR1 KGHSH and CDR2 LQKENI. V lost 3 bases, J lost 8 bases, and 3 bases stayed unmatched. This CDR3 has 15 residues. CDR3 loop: CASSPGQGGYSPLHF. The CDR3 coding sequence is TGTGCCAGCTCACCGGGACAGGGGGGGTATTCACCCCTCCACTTT.

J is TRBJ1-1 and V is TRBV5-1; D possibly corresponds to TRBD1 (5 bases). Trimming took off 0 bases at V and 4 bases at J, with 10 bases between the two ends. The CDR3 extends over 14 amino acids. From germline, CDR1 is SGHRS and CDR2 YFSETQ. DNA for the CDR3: TGCGCCAGCAGCTTGGATGGGGGGATCACTGAAGCTTTCTTT. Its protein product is CASSLDGGITEAFF.

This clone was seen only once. The CDR3: CASSLSGPGSGNTIYF. The CDR3 nucleotides read TGTGCCAGCAGCTTGTCGGGGCCCGGTTCTGGAAACACCATATATTTT. This chain connects TRBV5-6 to TRBJ1-3; tentatively, D is TRBD1 (5 bases). Germline V gene data show CDR1 as SGHDT and CDR2 as YYEEEE. The CDR3 runs to 16 residues. Trimming removed 1 base from V and 1 base from J, with 12 bases in between.

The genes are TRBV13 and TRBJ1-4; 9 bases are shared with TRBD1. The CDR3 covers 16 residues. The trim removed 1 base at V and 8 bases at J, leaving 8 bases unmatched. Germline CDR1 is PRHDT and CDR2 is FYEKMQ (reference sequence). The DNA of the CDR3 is TGTGCCAGCAGCTTAGAGGCCGACAGGGGGGACGAAAAACTGTTTTTT. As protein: CASSLEADRGDEKLFF.

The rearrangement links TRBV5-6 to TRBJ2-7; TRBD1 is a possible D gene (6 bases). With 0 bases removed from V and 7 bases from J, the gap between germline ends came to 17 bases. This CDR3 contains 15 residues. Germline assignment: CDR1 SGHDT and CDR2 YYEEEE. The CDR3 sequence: CASSLAGSWGPEQYF. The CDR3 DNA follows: TGTGCCAGCAGCTTGGCCGGTTCGTGGGGGCCGGAGCAGTACTTC. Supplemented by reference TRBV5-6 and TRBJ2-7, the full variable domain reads DAGVTQSPTHLIKTRGQQVTLRCSPKSGHDTVSWYQQALGQGPQFIFQYYEEEERQRGNFPDRFSGHQFPNYSSELNVNALLLGDSALYLCASSLAGSWGPEQYFGPGTRLTVT.

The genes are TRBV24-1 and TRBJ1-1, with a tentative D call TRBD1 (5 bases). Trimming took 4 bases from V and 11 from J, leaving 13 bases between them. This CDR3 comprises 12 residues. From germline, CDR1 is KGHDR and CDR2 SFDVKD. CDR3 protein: CATSEGARGAFF. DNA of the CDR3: TGTGCCACCAGTGAAGGGGCCCGGGGTGCTTTCTTT.

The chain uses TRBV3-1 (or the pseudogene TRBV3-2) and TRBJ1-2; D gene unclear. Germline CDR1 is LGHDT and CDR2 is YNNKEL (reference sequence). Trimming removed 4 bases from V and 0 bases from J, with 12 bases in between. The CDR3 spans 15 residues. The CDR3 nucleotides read TGTGCCAGCAGCCGCCAAACCCAAACTAACTATGGCTACACCTTC. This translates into CASSRQTQTNYGYTF.

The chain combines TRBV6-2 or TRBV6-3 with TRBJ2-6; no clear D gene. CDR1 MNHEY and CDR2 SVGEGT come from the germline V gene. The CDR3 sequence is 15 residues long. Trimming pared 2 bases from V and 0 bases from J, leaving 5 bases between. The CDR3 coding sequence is TGTGCCAGCAGTTACGGTTACTCTGGGGCCAACGTCCTGACTTTC. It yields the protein CASSYGYSGANVLTF.

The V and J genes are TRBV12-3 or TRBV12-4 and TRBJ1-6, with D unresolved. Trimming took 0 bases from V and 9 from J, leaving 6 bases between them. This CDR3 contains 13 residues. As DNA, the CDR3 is TGTGCCAGCAGTTTAGCGATAAGTTCACCCCTCCACTTT. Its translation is CASSLAISSPLHF.

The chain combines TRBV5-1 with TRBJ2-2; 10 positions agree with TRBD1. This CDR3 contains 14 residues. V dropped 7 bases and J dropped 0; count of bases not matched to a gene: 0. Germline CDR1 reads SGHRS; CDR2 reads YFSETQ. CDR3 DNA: TGCGCCAGCGGGACAGGGGCGAACACCGGGGAGCTGTTTTTT. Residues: CASGTGANTGELFF.

Here the CDR3 reads CASSFAAQYEQYF. CDR3 in DNA: TGTGCCAGCAGCTTTGCGGCGCAATACGAGCAGTACTTC. The V gene is TRBV7-2, the J gene TRBJ2-7; D not resolved. CDR1 is SGHTA and CDR2 is FQGNSA in the germline V gene. The ends were cut back, 3 bases at V and 4 bases at J, with 10 bases in the middle. The CDR3 consists of 13 residues.

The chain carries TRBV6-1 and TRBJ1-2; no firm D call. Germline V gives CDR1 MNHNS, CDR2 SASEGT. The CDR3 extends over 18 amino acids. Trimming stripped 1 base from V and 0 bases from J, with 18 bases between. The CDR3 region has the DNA TGTGCCAGCAGTGAAGGGCCCGTGGGAGGGAGAGCTAACTATGGCTACACCTTC. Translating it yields CASSEGPVGGRANYGYTF.

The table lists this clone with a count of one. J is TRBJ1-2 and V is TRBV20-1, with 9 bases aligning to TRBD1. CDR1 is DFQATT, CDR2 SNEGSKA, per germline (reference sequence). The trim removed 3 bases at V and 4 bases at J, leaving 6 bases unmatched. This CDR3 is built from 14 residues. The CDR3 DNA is TGCAGTGCTAGTAGTGGGGACAGGGTCTATGGCTACACCTTC. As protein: CSASSGDRVYGYTF.

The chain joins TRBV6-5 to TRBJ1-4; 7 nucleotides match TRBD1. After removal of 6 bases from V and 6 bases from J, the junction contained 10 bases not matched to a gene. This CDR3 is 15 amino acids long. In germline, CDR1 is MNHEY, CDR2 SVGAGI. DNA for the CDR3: TGTGCCAGCAGAAGGTTCGGCACAGGGGATGAAAAACTGTTTTTT. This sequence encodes CASRRFGTGDEKLFF.

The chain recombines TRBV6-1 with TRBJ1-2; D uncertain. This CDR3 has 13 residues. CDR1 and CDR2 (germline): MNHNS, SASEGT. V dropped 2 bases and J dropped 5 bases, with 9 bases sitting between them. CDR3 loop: CASSERFNYGYTF. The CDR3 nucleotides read TGTGCCAGCAGTGAAAGGTTTAATTATGGCTACACCTTC.